This T cell receptor beta chain originates from a study of blood T cell repertoires in COVID-19. In the authors' methods: Reference gene primer amplification gave estimated nucleated cell counts. Assay used: immunoSEQ multiplex PCR; TCRdb lists only in-frame clones, some missing. V, J and clone size are those of that table, while D and trimming were read from the DNA. This sample carries 200,000 to 300,000 clones, about 91% of them seen once, and the ten largest clones take roughly 2.5%. CDR1 and CDR2 from the germline V gene are SEHNR and FQNEAQ (reference sequence). V shed 4 bases and J shed 2 bases, with 14 bases lying between them. CDR3 length equals 15 residues. All enrollees were about 18 to 89 years old and from some 24 US areas.

The chain joins TRBV7-9 to TRBJ2-5, with a tentative D call TRBD2 (6 bases). What was sequenced was PBMCs or T cells enriched from blood (not recorded which). This receptor was obtained from a woman aged 40 to 49 with acute COVID-19. The DNA of the CDR3 is TGTGCCAGCAGCTCAGGTATACGGGAGCAAGAGACCCAGTACTTC. It translates to CASSSGIREQETQYF.